The sequence of this TCR beta chain was determined in a study of beta chain features in type 1 diabetes (dated by TCRdb to the late 2010s). Turning to the overall study: No differences in mean age, gender distribution, total cell number or subset yield were found between patients and healthy donors. A total of about 99,000,000 sorted cells were examined across all samples, and RNA yield correlated strongly with the number of cells per subset. Naive and central memory subsets were obtained from all 30 or so donors, but regulatory and stem cell-like memory subsets were isolated from only 8 patients and about eight healthy donors. The study compared TCRB repertoires of sorted circulating CD4+ T cell subsets between recently diagnosed type 1 diabetes patients and matched healthy donors.

This clone was observed a handful of times. Its antigen is still unknown. The sample holds no much larger clone one base away, and base qualities are not on file. As encoded in the germline V gene, CDR1 is KGHSH while CDR2 is LQKENI. The junction carries 17 bases between V and J, which are trimmed by 6 bases and 5 bases respectively. The CDR3 contains 14 residues, cysteine and phenylalanine counted. Only the CDR3 part of the read is kept: 42 bases, read in frame from the first base. Here is what the overall study found, with its caveats: Because small numbers of individuals were included in the HLA sub-analyses, any influence of HLA type on TCRB rearrangement was left unresolved. Fewer insertions and more nucleotide deletions at VDJ recombination sites were observed in patients with type 1 diabetes, implying thymic rearrangement abnormalities. Naive, central memory and regulatory TCRB repertoires appeared to be more similar among patients than among healthy donors. PCR might favor shorter templates, but patient and control samples were amplified and corrected together, so any skew would affect both groups equally. Because cDNA rather than genomic DNA was sequenced, highly expressing activated cells could have been over-represented, although no difference in activation and CD3 levels was found between groups. In all four CD4+ subsets, TCRB CDR3 length was moderately but significantly shorter in type 1 diabetes patients.

The entire amount of isolated RNA was reverse transcribed using the High Capacity cDNA Reverse Transcription Kit, so the sequenced TCRB transcripts were expressed ones. Deep immunoSEQ sequencing was applied to naive, central memory and regulatory T cell samples, giving an average of around 3.4 million total reads per sample. Sorted cells were lysed in RLT buffer, and RNA was extracted using DNase-treated RNeasy Micro or Mini kits according to cell number. Each cell subset was processed separately to prevent cross-contamination, with patient and healthy donor samples processed together. TCRB sequences were amplified from cDNA with the immunoSEQ multiplex PCR, producing 87-bp fragments spanning the CDR3 region. Sequencing of the amplicons was done on the Illumina HiSeq platform. In the source study's methods: PCR bias was corrected computationally using synthetic template baselines, and reads within Hamming distance 2 were collapsed, with unmergeable singletons discarded. By aligning reads against IMGT, V, D and J genes, CDR3 length, and insertions or deletions at six rearrangement sites were assigned. Within each subset, clonotype counts were normalized to the number of sorted cells before true diversity and Gini coefficients were calculated with the tcR R package. Repertoire sharing was quantified using the overlap coefficient calculated on TCRB nucleotide sequences. Out-of-frame TCRB sequences from naive cells were analyzed as a proxy for the pre-selection repertoire. This is the immuneACCESS table as TCRdb keeps it, with only in-frame sequences that have V and J called. A part of the clones is gone; compared with another copy, unresolved V genes explain less than half, and the rest is unexplained. That table gives V, J and clone size, and the DNA gave D and trimming. The sample profile shows hundreds of thousands of clones; roughly an eighth of them were found once. Of the sample, just under 0.04% falls within the top ten clones.

A single peripheral blood draw of around 120 mL on average was collected from each donor into heparinised tubes. A BD FACSAria II and a panel including CD45RO, CCR7, CD25, CD127, CD95 and CD27 were used to sort naive, central memory, regulatory and stem cell-like memory CD4+ T cells. Purity was above 95% for every sorted population. Right away, PBMCs were isolated by Lymphoprep density gradient centrifugation and were stained directly, with no culture step. So that batch effects would be minimized, each experiment stained and sorted samples in pairs, pairing one healthy donor with one patient. The material sequenced was naive CD4+ T cells from blood. What this sample's cell subset or site label stands for: true naive CD4+ T cells. The rearrangement combines TRBV18 with TRBJ2-7; the D region possibly corresponds to TRBD2 (6 bases align). The TCR was taken from a man aged 18 to 35 with type 1 diabetes. The nucleotide sequence reads TGTGCCAGCTCTCCTTCCGGAGGGACCCACGAGCAGTACTTC. It translates as CASSPSGGTHEQYF.